This T cell receptor (beta chain) was identified in a study of blood T cell repertoires in COVID-19 (dated by TCRdb to about 2020). Concerning the study at large: Samples covering the acute and convalescent phases of COVID-19 were provided by collaborators in the United States, Italy and Spain. Subjects who had been exposed to COVID-19, were actively infected with it, or had recovered from it provided the deeply sampled blood TCRbeta repertoires that made up the dataset. Samples were obtained from the ongoing ImmuneRACE study (first 160 participants) and from about 1,300 subjects provided by 6 global collaborators. Nearly every sample came with metadata listing a de-identified subject ID, COVID-19 status, age in years and sex. Where available, HLA class I and class II types were obtained from metadata supplied by the sample provider rather than from assay-based typing. The repertoires were released in a freely available public database intended as a resource for research on the immune response to SARS-CoV-2. The material from the prospective study consisted of cDNA or gDNA derived from T cells, B-cell-depleted T cells, or PBMCs. Results and caveats for the whole study, not just this receptor: How much clinical and demographic metadata was included differed by source and by participant, and the metadata was provided uncurated.

Each collaborating institution followed its own protocols to collect whole blood in K2EDTA tubes. Collaborator samples were shipped for TCRbeta analysis as frozen whole blood, isolated PBMCs, or DNA extracted from either sample type. TCRbeta CDR3 regions were amplified from genomic DNA by means of the immunoSEQ Assay, a bias-controlled multiplex PCR. Regarding the original processing steps: Nucleated cell counts per sample were estimated from amplification of reference gene primers within the assay. To quantify the absolute abundance of each unique TCRbeta CDR3 rearrangement, sequence reads were collapsed and filtered. For each sample, productive Simpson clonality was calculated by taking the square root of Simpson's diversity index across productive rearrangements. TCRdb mirrors the immuneACCESS table, restricted to in-frame sequences. Some clones are absent from its copies; in checked studies, under half trace to an unresolved V gene, and the reason for the others is unknown. Clone size and V and J calls were adopted from that table, with D and trimming inferred from the DNA. The sample records about 250,000 clones, roughly nine tenths of which are singletons. Jointly, the top ten make up roughly 3% of the sample.

The V end loses 5 bases and the J end loses 2 bases, and a stretch of 17 bases separates them. The germline V gene sets CDR1 to ENHRY and CDR2 to SYGVKD. The CDR3 starts with the cysteine, ends with the phenylalanine, and has 16 residues. Only CDR3 DNA remains: 48 bases, in frame from the first base. Note on this clone: What antigen it recognizes has not been identified. Nothing much larger sits one base from this clone, and base qualities are not available.

The clonotype originates from a man younger than 35 with active or convalescent COVID-19. The chain joins TRBV10-3 to TRBJ2-3; TRBD2 might be the D gene, on 7 matching bases. The sequenced material came from peripheral blood. The sequenced DNA is TGTGCCATCAGTCCCCAGGTGGGGGGGCCCACAGATACGCAGTATTTT. Its protein is CAISPQVGGPTDTQYF.